The entry that follows covers one TCR beta chain sequence. Its antigen is unknown. These data belong to a study of T cells in Graves' hyperthyroidism and ophthalmopathy. The study included ophthalmopathy patients with Clinical Activity Score at least 3, NOSPECS grade at least 4 and duration under 3 months. Amplification of TCR beta CDR3 regions was performed using RNA transcripts as template. TCR CDR3 regions were first amplified by RT-PCR with HTBI primers. TCRdb re-derived calls from the multiplex PCR reads in MiXCR, one entry per CDR3 protein. Among over 250,000 distinct CDR3 sequences listed, 15% to 20% were seen once. The V and J ends lost 3 bases and 2 bases, in that order; junction bases with no gene match: 5. Germline V CDR1 and CDR2: MDHEN, SYDVKM. The CDR3 is 15 amino acids. General study findings and limits: From stable hyperthyroidism, ophthalmopathy was separated by a 13 V-J model.

The sequenced material came from blood. The receptor was derived from an older woman with Graves' ophthalmopathy. The rearrangement uses TRBV28 and TRBJ2-5, with 8 bases aligning to TRBD2. This CDR3 reads CASSFPGGDQETQYF. In DNA form, the CDR3 reads TGTGCCAGCAGTTTCCCCGGGGGGGATCAAGAGACCCAGTACTTC. Variable domain in full (rest from reference TRBV28 and TRBJ2-5): DVKVTQSSRYLVKRTGEKVFLECVQDMDHENMFWYRQDPGLGLRLIYFSYDVKMKEKGDIPEGYSVSREKKERFSLILESASTNQTSMYLCASSFPGGDQETQYFGPGTRLLVL.